These 25 T cell receptor beta chains share one sample of origin, sequenced in a study of cytomegalovirus exposure and HLA in healthy donors. The PCR used 60 Vbeta and 13 Jbeta primers. Profiling relied on immunoSEQ multiplex PCR, and the TCRdb table lists in-frame clones only, not all of them. The sample includes 180,000 or so clones, over 80% of them seen just once. Sequenced material: PBMCs. The receptors shown here come from a man aged 40-49 years in good health and CMV-seronegative.

This clone has only a few counts. V and J are TRBV11-2 and TRBJ2-1; 12 positions match TRBD2. The CDR3 runs 14 residues. Germline V gives CDR1 SGHAT, CDR2 FQNNGV. J gave up 9 bases and V 5 bases, and 5 bases lay outside the gene matches. The CDR3 reads CASSRTSGIFEQFF. In DNA, the CDR3 is TGTGCCAGCAGCCGGACTAGCGGGATTTTTGAGCAGTTCTTC.

This sequence joins TRBV27 and TRBJ1-1; D gene unclear. V gave up 3 bases and J gave up 4 bases, with 9 bases separating them. This CDR3 has 13 amino acids. Germline lookup yields CDR1 MNHEY and CDR2 SMNVEV (reference sequence). In nucleotides, the CDR3 is TGTGCCAGCAGTTTGGCGGCTGGCACTGAAGCTTTCTTT. Residues: CASSLAAGTEAFF.

The chain carries TRBV7-6 and TRBJ1-1; no definite D call. The CDR3 totals 13 residues. Trimming removed 2 bases from V and 1 base from J, with 5 bases in between. The germline gives CDR1 SGHVS, CDR2 FNYEAQ. The chain's CDR3 is CASSLNTNTEAFF. As DNA, the CDR3 is TGTGCCAGCAGCTTAAACACGAACACTGAAGCTTTCTTT.

This chain connects TRBV7-3 to TRBJ2-2, with 8 bases that match TRBD1. V trimming: 1 base; J trimming: 7 bases; junction bases outside the gene matches: 8. The CDR3 sequence is 16 residues long. Looked up from germline, CDR1 is SGHTA and CDR2 is FQGTGA. The CDR3 protein is CASSLNAGGAVGELFF. The CDR3 DNA reads as TGTGCCAGCAGCTTAAATGCAGGGGGCGCGGTCGGGGAGCTGTTTTTT.

The chain carries TRBV7-9 and TRBJ1-4; D remains unclear. The length of the CDR3 is 15 residues. Germline CDR1 SEHNR, CDR2 FQNEAQ (reference sequence). V was shortened by 5 bases and J by 4 bases, with 14 bases between the two germline ends. In DNA form, the CDR3 reads TGTGCCAGCAGCAACTCGGGTCGGGGTAATGAAAAACTGTTTTTT. This translates into CASSNSGRGNEKLFF. Full variable domain (rest looked up from reference TRBV7-9 and TRBJ1-4): DTGVSQNPRHKITKRGQNVTFRCDPISEHNRLYWYRQTLGQGPEFLTYFQNEAQLEKSRLLSDRFSAERPKGSFSTLEIQRTEQGDSAMYLCASSNSGRGNEKLFFGSGTQLSVL.

CDR3 sequence reads: CASSPLRGGVRYGYTF. The CDR3 nucleotides read TGTGCCAGCTCACCACTCAGAGGGGGCGTTCGCTATGGCTACACCTTC. The chain links TRBV18 to TRBJ1-2, with 7 bases aligning to TRBD1. From germline, CDR1 is KGHSH and CDR2 LQKENI. This CDR3 contains 16 residues. V dropped 1 base and J dropped 4; count of bases not matched to a gene: 9.

The genes are TRBV6-5 and TRBJ2-5; perhaps TRBD2 as D (5 bases). Trimming stripped 6 bases from V and 0 bases from J, with 14 bases between. The CDR3 runs to 15 residues. Per the germline V gene, CDR1 is MNHEY and CDR2 is SVGAGI. The CDR3: CASRKDGIYQETQYF. The CDR3 DNA sequence: TGTGCCAGCAGGAAGGACGGGATATACCAAGAGACCCAGTACTTC.

DNA of the CDR3: TGTGCCAGCAGCCCCCACACAAGGAACACCGGGGAGCTGTTTTTT. Encoded protein: CASSPHTRNTGELFF. The rearrangement joins TRBV5-4 to TRBJ2-2; D uncertain. V lost 4 bases, J lost 1 base, and 11 bases lay in between. CDR3 length: 15 amino acids. Germline CDR1 is SGHNT and CDR2 is YYREEE (reference sequence).

The chain carries TRBV4-2 and TRBJ2-3, with D possibly being TRBD2 (6 bases). The CDR3 length is 14 residues. The germline V gene encodes CDR1 LGHNA and CDR2 YNFKEQ. V was cut by 4 bases and J by 8 bases, with 16 bases left in between. CDR3 nucleotides: TGTGCCAGCAGCCCGGGGGACTTCGAAGGTACGCAGTATTTT. Translating gives CASSPGDFEGTQYF.

V is TRBV29-1 and J is TRBJ2-7; 8 nucleotides align to TRBD2. Germline V CDR1 and CDR2: SQVTM, ANQGSEA. The CDR3 totals 13 residues. V gave up 3 bases and J gave up 2 bases; unmatched junction bases: 3. The CDR3 DNA reads TGCAGCGTTGACACCGGGAGGGCCTACGAGCAGTACTTC. Encoded protein: CSVDTGRAYEQYF.

This clone was counted a few times. V and J are TRBV5-4 and TRBJ2-5, with D tentatively TRBD2 (6 bases). CDR3 length: 13 amino acids. V lost 4 bases and J lost 5, with 12 bases in between. In germline, CDR1 is SGHNT, CDR2 YYREEE (reference sequence). In DNA, the CDR3 is TGTGCCAGCAGCCTCGGGAGAGAGGAGACCCAGTACTTC. Translated, it gives CASSLGREETQYF.

This clone was seen just once. This rearrangement joins TRBV5-1 to TRBJ2-4; D might be TRBD2 (6 bases). With 4 bases removed from V and 0 bases from J, the gap between germline ends came to 8 bases. The CDR3 runs to 14 residues. The germline CDR1 and CDR2 sequences are SGHRS and YFSETQ. The CDR3 protein is CASSLGLAKNIQYF. CDR3 nucleotide sequence: TGCGCCAGCAGCCTGGGACTAGCCAAAAACATTCAGTACTTC. Combining the CDR3 with reference TRBV5-1 and TRBJ2-4 gives the whole variable domain KAGVTQTPRYLIKTRGQQVTLSCSPISGHRSVSWYQQTPGQGLQFLFEYFSETQRNKGNFPGRFSGRQFSNSRSEMNVSTLELGDSALYLCASSLGLAKNIQYFGAGTRLSVL.

This chain uses TRBV5-1 with TRBJ1-1; TRBD1 aligns across 7 bases. The CDR3 runs 16 residues. Trimming cost V 3 bases and J 4 bases; bases outside gene matches: 12. CDR1 is SGHRS, CDR2 YFSETQ, per germline. The CDR3 sequence: CASSSYRGWGGTEAFF. CDR3 DNA sequence: TGCGCCAGCAGCTCCTACAGGGGATGGGGCGGCACTGAAGCTTTCTTT. Full variable domain (missing parts from reference TRBV5-1 and TRBJ1-1): KAGVTQTPRYLIKTRGQQVTLSCSPISGHRSVSWYQQTPGQGLQFLFEYFSETQRNKGNFPGRFSGRQFSNSRSEMNVSTLELGDSALYLCASSSYRGWGGTEAFFGQGTRLTVV.

Remarks on this clone: Relative to the germline gene, one junction end is altered; a read error may explain this. J is TRBJ2-1 and V is TRBV27; D unresolved. This CDR3 contains 11 residues. CDR1 is MNHEY and CDR2 is SMNVEV in the germline V gene (reference sequence). CDR3 sequence (DNA): TGTGCCAGCAGTTTATTCGGTGAGCGGTTCTTC. This gives the protein CASSLFGERFF.

The table lists this clone with a count of one. For the CDR3, the DNA is TGTGCCAGCAGCTCCCGGACAGCCCCCTACGAGCAGTACTTC. As protein: CASSSRTAPYEQYF. This chain joins TRBV5-4 and TRBJ2-7; possibly TRBD1 for D (6 bases). This CDR3 comprises 14 residues. V lost 3 bases, J lost 2 bases, and 12 bases lay in between. Germline values: CDR1 SGHNT, CDR2 YYREEE (reference sequence).

Comments on this clone: At one end the junction does not follow the germline gene, possibly because of a read error. J is TRBJ1-2 and V is TRBV30, with D unresolved. The CDR3 is made up of 13 amino acids. CDR1 and CDR2 from the germline V gene are GTSNPN and SVGIG (reference sequence). CDR3 sequence: CAAAATFNYGYAF. The CDR3 region has the DNA TGTGCCGCCGCTGCAACCTTTAACTATGGCTACGCCTTC.

The rearrangement uses TRBV6-5 and TRBJ2-2; D gene uncertain. Germline assignment: CDR1 MNHEY and CDR2 SVGAGI. Trimming took 8 bases from V and 6 from J, leaving 10 bases between them. The CDR3 is 12 residues long. The CDR3 loop reads CASGSYPGELFF. The CDR3 bases are TGTGCCAGCGGTTCCTATCCCGGGGAGCTGTTTTTT.

The chain couples TRBV29-1 to TRBJ1-2; 7 positions agree with TRBD1. Germline-derived CDR1 and CDR2 are SQVTM and ANQGSEA. The trim removed 7 bases at V and 3 bases at J, leaving 11 bases unmatched. The CDR3 extends over 14 amino acids. CDR3 region: CSARLTGLDYGYTF. The CDR3 DNA sequence: TGCAGCGCCCGACTGACAGGGTTGGACTATGGCTACACCTTC. Full variable domain (rest looked up from reference TRBV29-1 and TRBJ1-2): SAVISQKPSRDICQRGTSLTIQCQVDSQVTMMFWYRQQPGQSLTLIATANQGSEATYESGFVIDKFPISRPNLTFSTLTVSNMSPEDSSIYLCSARLTGLDYGYTFGSGTRLTVV.

The gene calls are TRBV29-1 and TRBJ2-5; no clear D gene. Trimming left V 7 bases short and J 2 bases short, with 8 bases between. The CDR3 has 11 amino acids. From germline, CDR1 is SQVTM and CDR2 ANQGSEA. CDR3 DNA: TGCAGCGCCACACATCAAGAGACCCAGTACTTC. Protein product: CSATHQETQYF. Combining the CDR3 with reference TRBV29-1 and TRBJ2-5 gives the whole variable domain SAVISQKPSRDICQRGTSLTIQCQVDSQVTMMFWYRQQPGQSLTLIATANQGSEATYESGFVIDKFPISRPNLTFSTLTVSNMSPEDSSIYLCSATHQETQYFGPGTRLLVL.

The chain joins TRBV6-5 to TRBJ1-5, with 8 bases lining up with TRBD1. J lost 5 bases, V lost 5 bases, and 5 bases had no gene match. The CDR3 covers 14 residues. Germline V lookup: CDR1 MNHEY, CDR2 SVGAGI. CDR3 DNA: TGTGCCAGCAGTCCAGGGGGCGCACATCAGCCCCAGCATTTT. It is translated as CASSPGGAHQPQHF.

This clone has just a few counts. The J gene is TRBJ2-5, the V gene TRBV7-9, with 10 nucleotides matching TRBD2. There are 14 residues in the CDR3. Germline CDR1 and CDR2: SEHNR and FQNEAQ (reference sequence). The chain's CDR3 is CAAERLAGAETQYF. The CDR3 nucleotides read TGTGCGGCGGAAAGGCTAGCGGGGGCAGAGACCCAGTACTTC.

This clone was seen more than once but under ten times. The chain recombines TRBV2 with TRBJ2-4, with TRBD2 identical over 7 bases. The V gene end was trimmed by 8 bases and the J gene end by 1 base; junction bases not matched to a gene: 5. The germline V gene encodes CDR1 SNHLY and CDR2 FYNNEI. This CDR3 spans 14 amino acids. CDR3 sequence: CASGGVGAKNIQYF. The CDR3 nucleotides are TGTGCCAGCGGGGGGGTGGGGGCCAAAAACATTCAGTACTTC.

The chain links TRBV21-1 to TRBJ1-2; the table's D call, TRBD1, was not checked against the DNA. TRBV21-1 is labeled a pseudogene. The CDR3 covers 15 residues. The CDR3 region has the DNA TGTGCCAGCAGCAAAGCTGGCTTCCGTAAAAGTGGCTACACCTTC. This encodes CASSKAGFRKSGYTF.

This sequence joins TRBV28 and TRBJ1-2; the D gene is possibly TRBD1 (6 bases). Trimming stripped 7 bases from V and 7 bases from J, with 19 bases between. The CDR3 consists of 14 residues. Germline lookup yields CDR1 MDHEN and CDR2 SYDVKM. CDR3 region: CASTNNGGGGGYTF. Here the CDR3 DNA reads TGTGCCAGCACGAATAACGGGGGGGGCGGTGGCTACACCTTC.

This chain links TRBV5-1 with TRBJ2-5; 8 bases are shared with TRBD1. With V trimmed by 4 bases and J by 2 bases, 10 bases remained unmatched. The CDR3 spans 16 residues. Germline lookup yields CDR1 SGHRS and CDR2 YFSETQ. The DNA for the CDR3 is TGCGCCAGCAGCGCGGGGACAGGTAGTGCACAAGAGACCCAGTACTTC. Its translation is CASSAGTGSAQETQYF.